What follows are 16 T cell receptor beta chains derived from one specimen sequenced in a study of blood T cell repertoires in COVID-19. Data came from immunoSEQ multiplex PCR; TCRdb stores just in-frame clones and leaves some out. The table has 55,000 to 70,000 clones, roughly 90% seen once. Sequencing used peripheral blood. The receptor source for this set is a woman aged 50 to 60 with active or convalescent COVID-19.

The gene calls are TRBV4-1 and TRBJ2-7; 8 bases match TRBD2. Losses at the gene ends were 0 bases for V and 2 bases for J; bases not matched to a gene: 6. Per the germline V gene, CDR1 is MGHRA and CDR2 is YSYEKL. The CDR3 covers 16 residues. The CDR3 loop reads CASSQDLLAAAYEQYF. The CDR3 DNA sequence: TGCGCCAGCAGCCAAGACTTACTAGCGGCCGCCTACGAGCAGTACTTC.

The chain recombines TRBV2 with TRBJ2-6, with 12 bases matching TRBD1. Germline V gene lookup returns CDR1 SNHLY and CDR2 FYNNEI. CDR3 size: 18 residues. V was clipped by 7 bases and J by 1 base; unmatched bases: 8. As DNA, the CDR3 is TGTGCCAGCAACTTCCGGGACAGGGGGCGATCTGGGGCCAACGTCCTGACTTTC. Translating gives CASNFRDRGRSGANVLTF.

The CDR3, as DNA: TGTGCCAGCGGGACAGGGAACTATGGCTACACCTTC. This sequence encodes CASGTGNYGYTF. The gene calls are TRBV30 and TRBJ1-2, with TRBD1 matching over 9 bases. Germline trimming cut 8 bases from V and 2 bases from J; bases unmatched to any gene: 3. This CDR3 has 12 amino acids. CDR1 is GTSNPN, CDR2 SVGIG, per germline (reference sequence).

This chain joins TRBV18 and TRBJ2-3; 13 bases match TRBD2. This CDR3 is built from 16 residues. The germline CDR1 and CDR2 sequences are KGHSH and LQKENI. V dropped 2 bases and J dropped 4; count of bases not matched to a gene: 3. As DNA, the CDR3 is TGTGCCAGCTCACCAGGACTAGCGGGAGCCCCAGATACGCAGTATTTT. It yields the protein CASSPGLAGAPDTQYF.

A single count supports this clone. The rearrangement joins TRBV18 to TRBJ2-1, with 8 bases fitting TRBD2. Per the germline V gene, CDR1 is KGHSH and CDR2 is LQKENI. After removal of 6 bases from V and 5 bases from J, the junction contained 9 bases not matched to a gene. The CDR3 has 15 amino acids. The CDR3 loop is CASSGQAGVNNEQFF. The CDR3, as DNA: TGTGCCAGCTCTGGGCAAGCGGGGGTGAACAATGAGCAGTTCTTC.

The chain employs TRBV12-5 and TRBJ1-5, with TRBD1 matching over 7 bases. Germline loops: CDR1 LGHNT, CDR2 FRNRAP. V dropped 2 bases and J dropped 0; count of bases not matched to a gene: 7. CDR3 length: 17 residues. In DNA form, the CDR3 reads TGTGCTAGTGGTTTGCGACAGGGTACCATTAGCAATCAGCCCCAGCATTTT. Translation gives CASGLRQGTISNQPQHF.

As for this clone: One junction end does not reproduce the germline sequence, and a read error may be involved. The chain links TRBV6-2 or TRBV6-3 to TRBJ2-1, with 7 bases identical to TRBD2. The CDR3 length is 15 residues. The germline V gene has CDR1 MNHEY and CDR2 SVGEGT. This CDR3 is CASSSPSGPYNEQFF. DNA for the CDR3: TGTGCCAGCAGCTCCCCTAGCGGCCCCTATAATGAGCAGTTCTTC.

V is TRBV6-5 and J is TRBJ2-2, with D possibly matching TRBD1 (5 bases). Trimming stripped 6 bases from V and 2 bases from J, with 13 bases between. Germline V gives CDR1 MNHEY, CDR2 SVGAGI. CDR3 size: 15 residues. The CDR3 reads CASRSREGNTGELFF. The CDR3 nucleotides read TGTGCCAGCAGATCCAGGGAAGGAAACACCGGGGAGCTGTTTTTT.

This chain's CDR3 is CASSPLTSGRYNEQFF. CDR3 DNA: TGTGCCAGCAGTCCCCTCACTAGCGGGCGTTACAATGAGCAGTTCTTC. The chain is built from TRBV27 and TRBJ2-1; TRBD2 matches at 9 bases. The CDR3 runs 16 residues. V trimming: 5 bases; J trimming: 4 bases; junction bases outside the gene matches: 9. Germline values: CDR1 MNHEY, CDR2 SMNVEV (reference sequence).

The V and J genes are TRBV7-9 and TRBJ2-7, with D perhaps TRBD1 (6 bases). CDR3 size: 14 residues. Between the trimmed V and J ends, which lost 5 bases and 4 bases, there was a span of 15 bases. Germline V gives CDR1 SEHNR, CDR2 FQNEAQ (reference sequence). CDR3 DNA: TGTGCCAGCAGCGATTACAGGGTCTGGTACGAGCAGTACTTC. Protein: CASSDYRVWYEQYF.

The rearrangement uses TRBV5-4 and TRBJ2-3; TRBD2 aligns across 8 bases. There are 15 residues in the CDR3. Germline values: CDR1 SGHNT, CDR2 YYREEE (reference sequence). After removal of 7 bases from V and 0 bases from J, the junction contained 7 bases not matched to a gene. CDR3 in amino acids: CASSGGADSTDTQYF. CDR3 bases: TGTGCCAGCTCCGGGGGGGCCGATAGCACAGATACGCAGTATTTT.

The sample holds a few counts of this clone. The rearrangement uses TRBV7-9 and TRBJ1-1; 10 bases map to TRBD1. This CDR3 is built from 14 residues. Germline CDR1 is SEHNR and CDR2 is FQNEAQ (reference sequence). V shed 5 bases, J shed 1 base, and the junction held 1 base outside the gene matches. CDR3 loop: CASSRQGANTEAFF. As DNA, the CDR3 is TGTGCCAGCAGCCGACAGGGGGCGAACACTGAAGCTTTCTTT.

The chain recombines TRBV10-3 with TRBJ2-7; D may be TRBD2 (6 bases). The CDR3 totals 15 residues. Germline V CDR1 and CDR2: ENHRY, SYGVKD. Trimming shortened V by 0 bases and J by 4 bases, and 13 bases separated the two germline ends. CDR3 in DNA: TGTGCCATCAGTGAGTCAGGAGGGGCCTCTTACGAGCAGTACTTC. Translating it yields CAISESGGASYEQYF.

The CDR3 DNA is TGTGCCAGCAGCCGGACTAGCGGGAGGGGGGAGACCCAGTACTTC. Amino acids: CASSRTSGRGETQYF. V and J are TRBV7-6 and TRBJ2-5; the match to TRBD2 covers 15 bases. Germline trimming cut 5 bases from V and 5 bases from J; bases unmatched to any gene: 3. Per the germline V gene, CDR1 is SGHVS and CDR2 is FNYEAQ. CDR3 size: 15 residues.

The CDR3 coding sequence is TGTGCCAGCAGTTACCCCTGGGACAGGGGCCACGAGCAGTACTTC. Its protein is CASSYPWDRGHEQYF. The chain couples TRBV6-2 or TRBV6-3 to TRBJ2-7, with 10 bases identical to TRBD1. CDR3 length: 15 amino acids. Germline V gives CDR1 MNHEY, CDR2 SVGEGT. V shed 2 bases, J shed 5 bases, and the junction held 6 bases outside the gene matches.

This clone is a singleton in its sample. The genes are TRBV9 and TRBJ1-2; D ambiguous. The germline V gene encodes CDR1 SGDLS and CDR2 YYNGEE. Trimming pared 4 bases from V and 7 bases from J, leaving 20 bases between. The CDR3 length is 15 residues. The CDR3 DNA reads TGTGCCAGCAGCCCGAGAGGAGGGAAGTGGAGTGGCTACACCTTC. As protein: CASSPRGGKWSGYTF.